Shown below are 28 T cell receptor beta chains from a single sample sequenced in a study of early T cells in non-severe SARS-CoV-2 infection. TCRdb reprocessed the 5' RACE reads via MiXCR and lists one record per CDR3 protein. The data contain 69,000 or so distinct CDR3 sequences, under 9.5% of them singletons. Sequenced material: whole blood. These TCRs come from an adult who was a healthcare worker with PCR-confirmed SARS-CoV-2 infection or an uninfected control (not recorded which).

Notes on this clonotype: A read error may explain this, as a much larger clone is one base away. The CDR3 DNA reads as TGTGCCAGCAGCTTAATGGGACTAGAAGAGACCCAGTACTTC. The encoded protein is CASSLMGLEETQYF. The chain employs TRBV7-3 and TRBJ2-5, with TRBD2 matching over 8 bases. This CDR3 comprises 14 residues. The V segment lost 1 base and the J segment 3 bases; nucleotides outside the gene matches: 1. CDR1 and CDR2 from the germline V gene are SGHTA and FQGTGA.

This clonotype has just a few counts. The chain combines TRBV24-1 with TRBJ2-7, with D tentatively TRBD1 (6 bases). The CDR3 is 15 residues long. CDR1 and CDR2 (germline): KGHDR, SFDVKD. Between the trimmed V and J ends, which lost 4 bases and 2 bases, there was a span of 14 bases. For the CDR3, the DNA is TGTGCCACCAGTGACTCAGGACAGCCTCCCTACGAGCAGTACTTC. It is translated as CATSDSGQPPYEQYF.

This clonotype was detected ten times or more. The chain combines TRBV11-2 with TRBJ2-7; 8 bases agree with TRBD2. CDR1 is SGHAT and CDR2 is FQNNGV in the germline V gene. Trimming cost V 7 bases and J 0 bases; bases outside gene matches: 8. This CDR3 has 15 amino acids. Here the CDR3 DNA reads TGTGCCAGCACGGTAACCGGACTAGCCTCCTACGAGCAGTACTTC. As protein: CASTVTGLASYEQYF. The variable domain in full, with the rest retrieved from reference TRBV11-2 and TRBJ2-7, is EAGVAQSPRYKIIEKRQSVAFWCNPISGHATLYWYQQILGQGPKLLIQFQNNGVVDDSQLPKDRFSAERLKGVDSTLKIQPAKLEDSAVYLCASTVTGLASYEQYFGPGTRLTVT.

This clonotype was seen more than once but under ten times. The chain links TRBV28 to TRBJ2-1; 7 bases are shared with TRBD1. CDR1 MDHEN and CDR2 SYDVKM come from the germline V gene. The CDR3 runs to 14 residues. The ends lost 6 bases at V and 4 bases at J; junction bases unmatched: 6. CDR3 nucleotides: TGTGCCAGCAGCGCCGGGACAGCTTACAATGAGCAGTTCTTC. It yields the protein CASSAGTAYNEQFF.

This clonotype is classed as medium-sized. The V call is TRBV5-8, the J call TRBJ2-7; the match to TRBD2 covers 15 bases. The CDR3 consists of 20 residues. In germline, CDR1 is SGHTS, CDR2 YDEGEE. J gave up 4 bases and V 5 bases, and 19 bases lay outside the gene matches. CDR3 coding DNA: TGTGCCAGCAGAAGATTCTCGGGACTAGCGGGGGGAATCACCCCATACGAGCAGTACTTC. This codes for CASRRFSGLAGGITPYEQYF. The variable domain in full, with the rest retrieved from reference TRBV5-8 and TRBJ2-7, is EAGVTQSPTHLIKTRGQQATLRCSPISGHTSVYWYQQALGLGLQFLLWYDEGEERNRGNFPPRFSGRQFPNYSSELNVNALELEDSALYLCASRRFSGLAGGITPYEQYFGPGTRLTVT.

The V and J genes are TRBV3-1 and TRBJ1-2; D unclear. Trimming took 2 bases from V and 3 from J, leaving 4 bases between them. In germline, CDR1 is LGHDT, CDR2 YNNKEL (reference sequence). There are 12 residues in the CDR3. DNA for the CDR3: TGTGCCAGCAGCCAAAGTCACTATGGCTACACCTTC. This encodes CASSQSHYGYTF. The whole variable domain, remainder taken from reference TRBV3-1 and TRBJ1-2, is DTAVSQTPKYLVTQMGNDKSIKCEQNLGHDTMYWYKQDSKKFLKIMFSYNNKELIINETVPNRFSPKSPDKAHLNLHINSLELGDSAVYFCASSQSHYGYTFGSGTRLTVV.

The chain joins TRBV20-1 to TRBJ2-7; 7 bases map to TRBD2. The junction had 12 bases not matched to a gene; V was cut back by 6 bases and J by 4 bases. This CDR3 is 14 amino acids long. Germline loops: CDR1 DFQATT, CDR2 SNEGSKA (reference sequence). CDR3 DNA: TGCAGTGCAAAGACGCTAGCGGAGATTTACGAGCAGTACTTC. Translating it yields CSAKTLAEIYEQYF.

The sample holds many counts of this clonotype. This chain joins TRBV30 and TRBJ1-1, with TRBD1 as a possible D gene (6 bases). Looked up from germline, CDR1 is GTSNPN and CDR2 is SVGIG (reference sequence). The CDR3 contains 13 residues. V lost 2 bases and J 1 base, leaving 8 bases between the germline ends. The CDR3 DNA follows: TGTGCCTGGAGTTTCAGGGGGAACACTGAAGCTTTCTTT. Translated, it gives CAWSFRGNTEAFF. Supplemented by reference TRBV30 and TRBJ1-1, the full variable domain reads SQTIHQWPATLVQPVGSPLSLECTVEGTSNPNLYWYRQAAGRGLQLLFYSVGIGQISSEVPQNLSASRPQDRQFILSSKKLLLSDSGFYLCAWSFRGNTEAFFGQGTRLTVV.

DNA of the CDR3: TGTGCCACCAGTGACTCACGTATGGGGAAATTTAATCAGCCCCAGCATTTT. Translating gives CATSDSRMGKFNQPQHF. The chain carries TRBV24-1 and TRBJ1-5, with D unresolved. Germline V CDR1 and CDR2: KGHDR, SFDVKD. V was trimmed by 4 bases and J by 4 bases, leaving 19 bases between them. The CDR3 length is 17 residues.

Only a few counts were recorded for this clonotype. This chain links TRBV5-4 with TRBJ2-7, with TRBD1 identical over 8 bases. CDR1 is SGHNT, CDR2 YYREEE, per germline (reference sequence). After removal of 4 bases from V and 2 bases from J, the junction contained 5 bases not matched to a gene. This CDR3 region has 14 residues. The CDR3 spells CASSPTGGTYEQYF. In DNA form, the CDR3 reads TGTGCCAGCAGCCCTACAGGGGGGACCTACGAGCAGTACTTC.

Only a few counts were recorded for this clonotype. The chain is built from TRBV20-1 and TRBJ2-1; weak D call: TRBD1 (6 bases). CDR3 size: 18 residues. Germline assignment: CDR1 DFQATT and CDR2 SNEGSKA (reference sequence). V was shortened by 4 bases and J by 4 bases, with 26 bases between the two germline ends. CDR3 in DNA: TGCAGTGCTACCCCAAAACCCAAACGGGACATCAGATACAATGAGCAGTTCTTC. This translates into CSATPKPKRDIRYNEQFF.

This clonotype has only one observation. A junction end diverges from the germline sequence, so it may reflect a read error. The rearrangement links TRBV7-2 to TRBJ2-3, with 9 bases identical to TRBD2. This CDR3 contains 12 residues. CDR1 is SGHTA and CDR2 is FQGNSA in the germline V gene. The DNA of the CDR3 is TGTGCCAGCAGCCAAATAGCGGGAGTCTGGATTTTT. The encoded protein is CASSQIAGVWIF.

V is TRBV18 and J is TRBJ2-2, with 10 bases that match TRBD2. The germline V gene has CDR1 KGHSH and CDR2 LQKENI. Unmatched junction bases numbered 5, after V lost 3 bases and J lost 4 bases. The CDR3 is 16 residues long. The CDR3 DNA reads TGTGCCAGCTCACCTCGGACTAGCGGAACCACCGGGGAGCTGTTTTTT. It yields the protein CASSPRTSGTTGELFF.

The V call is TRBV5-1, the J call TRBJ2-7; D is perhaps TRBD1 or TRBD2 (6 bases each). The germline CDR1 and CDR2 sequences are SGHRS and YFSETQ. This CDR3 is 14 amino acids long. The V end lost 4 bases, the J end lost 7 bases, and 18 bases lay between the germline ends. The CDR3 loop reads CASSLETGAVEQYF. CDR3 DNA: TGCGCCAGCAGCCTGGAAACGGGGGCAGTGGAGCAGTACTTC.

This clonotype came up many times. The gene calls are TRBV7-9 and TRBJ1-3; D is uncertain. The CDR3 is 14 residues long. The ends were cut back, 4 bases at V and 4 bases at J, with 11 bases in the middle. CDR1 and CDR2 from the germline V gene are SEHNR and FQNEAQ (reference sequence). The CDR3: CASSSRTAGNTIYF. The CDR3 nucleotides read TGTGCCAGCAGCTCCCGGACCGCAGGAAACACCATATATTTT. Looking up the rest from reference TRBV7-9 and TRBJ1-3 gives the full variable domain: DTGVSQNPRHKITKRGQNVTFRCDPISEHNRLYWYRQTLGQGPEFLTYFQNEAQLEKSRLLSDRFSAERPKGSFSTLEIQRTEQGDSAMYLCASSSRTAGNTIYFGEGSWLTVV.

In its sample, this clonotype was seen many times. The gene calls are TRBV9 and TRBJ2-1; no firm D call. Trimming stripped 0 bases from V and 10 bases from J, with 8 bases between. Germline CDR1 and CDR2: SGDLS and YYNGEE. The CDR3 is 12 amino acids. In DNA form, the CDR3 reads TGTGCCAGCAGCGTAGTTTCTACGGAGCAGTTCTTC. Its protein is CASSVVSTEQFF.

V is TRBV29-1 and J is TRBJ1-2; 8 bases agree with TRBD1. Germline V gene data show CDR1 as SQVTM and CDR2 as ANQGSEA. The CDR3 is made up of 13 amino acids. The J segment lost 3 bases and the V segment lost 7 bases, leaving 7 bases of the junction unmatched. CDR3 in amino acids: CSANPGGYYGYTF. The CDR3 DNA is TGCAGCGCTAACCCAGGGGGCTACTATGGCTACACCTTC.

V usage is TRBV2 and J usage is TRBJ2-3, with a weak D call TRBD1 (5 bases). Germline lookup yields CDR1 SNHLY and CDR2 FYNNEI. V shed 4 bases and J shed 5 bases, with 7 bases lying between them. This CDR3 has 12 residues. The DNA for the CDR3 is TGTGCCAGCAGTGCAGACAGAGATACGCAGTATTTT. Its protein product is CASSADRDTQYF.

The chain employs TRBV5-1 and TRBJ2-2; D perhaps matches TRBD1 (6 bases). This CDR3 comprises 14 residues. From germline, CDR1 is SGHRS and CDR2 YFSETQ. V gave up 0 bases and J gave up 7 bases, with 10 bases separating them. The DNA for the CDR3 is TGCGCCAGCAGCTTGGTGGGGGCCGGCGGGGAGCTGTTTTTT. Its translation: CASSLVGAGGELFF.

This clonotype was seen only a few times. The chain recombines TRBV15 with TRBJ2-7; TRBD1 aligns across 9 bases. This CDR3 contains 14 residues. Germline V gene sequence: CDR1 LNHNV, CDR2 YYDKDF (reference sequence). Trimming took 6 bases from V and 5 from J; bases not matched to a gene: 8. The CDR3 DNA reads TGTGCCACCAGAAGGGACAGGGCAAAGAACGAGCAGTACTTC. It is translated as CATRRDRAKNEQYF. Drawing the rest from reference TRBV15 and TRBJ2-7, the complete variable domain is DAMVIQNPRYQVTQFGKPVTLSCSQTLNHNVMYWYQQKSSQAPKLLFHYYDKDFNNEADTPDNFQSRRPNTSFCFLDIRSPGLGDTAMYLCATRRDRAKNEQYFGPGTRLTVT.

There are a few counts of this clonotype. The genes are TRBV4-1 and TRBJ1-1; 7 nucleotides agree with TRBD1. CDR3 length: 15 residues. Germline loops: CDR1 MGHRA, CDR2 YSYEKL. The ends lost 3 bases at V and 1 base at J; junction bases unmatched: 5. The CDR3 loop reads CASSHFGQENTEAFF. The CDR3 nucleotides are TGCGCCAGCAGCCACTTTGGACAGGAGAACACTGAAGCTTTCTTT.

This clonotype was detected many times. This chain's CDR3 is CASSQVGPGLGGETQYF. The CDR3 DNA is TGCGCCAGCAGCCAAGTAGGCCCCGGACTCGGAGGAGAGACCCAGTACTTC. V gene TRBV4-3 combines with J gene TRBJ2-5; D may be TRBD2 (5 bases). The germline gives CDR1 LGHNA, CDR2 YSLEER. This CDR3 has 17 residues. V was cut by 1 base and J by 4 bases, with 19 bases left in between.

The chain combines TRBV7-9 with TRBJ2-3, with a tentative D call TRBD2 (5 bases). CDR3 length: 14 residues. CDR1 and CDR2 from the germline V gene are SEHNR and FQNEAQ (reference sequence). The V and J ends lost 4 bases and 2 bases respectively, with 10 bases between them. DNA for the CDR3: TGTGCCAGCAGCTCGTCGGGGTCCACAGATACGCAGTATTTT. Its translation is CASSSSGSTDTQYF.

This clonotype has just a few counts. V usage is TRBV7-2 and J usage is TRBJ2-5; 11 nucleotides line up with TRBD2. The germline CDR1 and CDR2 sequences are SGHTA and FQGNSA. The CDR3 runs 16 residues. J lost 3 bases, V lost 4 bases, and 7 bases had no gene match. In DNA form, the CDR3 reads TGTGCCAGCAGCTCTTTTAGCGGGAGGGCCGAAGAGACCCAGTACTTC. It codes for CASSSFSGRAEETQYF. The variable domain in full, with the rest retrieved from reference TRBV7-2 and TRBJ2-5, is GAGVSQSPSNKVTEKGKDVELRCDPISGHTALYWYRQSLGQGLEFLIYFQGNSAPDKSGLPSDRFSAERTGGSVSTLTIQRTQQEDSAVYLCASSSFSGRAEETQYFGPGTRLLVL.

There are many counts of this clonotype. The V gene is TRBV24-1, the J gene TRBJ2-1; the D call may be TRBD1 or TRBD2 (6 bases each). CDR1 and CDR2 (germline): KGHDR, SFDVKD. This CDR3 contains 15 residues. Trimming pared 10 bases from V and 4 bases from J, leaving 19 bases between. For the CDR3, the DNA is TGTGCCACTCGAGGGTGGGGGGCCCAATACAATGAGCAGTTCTTC. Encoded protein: CATRGWGAQYNEQFF.

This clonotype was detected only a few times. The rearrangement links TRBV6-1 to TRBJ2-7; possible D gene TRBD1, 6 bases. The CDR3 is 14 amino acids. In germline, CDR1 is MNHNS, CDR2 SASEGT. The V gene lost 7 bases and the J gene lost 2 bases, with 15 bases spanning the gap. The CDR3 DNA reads TGTGCCAGCATTGATAGACAGGTAGCCTACGAGCAGTACTTC. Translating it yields CASIDRQVAYEQYF.

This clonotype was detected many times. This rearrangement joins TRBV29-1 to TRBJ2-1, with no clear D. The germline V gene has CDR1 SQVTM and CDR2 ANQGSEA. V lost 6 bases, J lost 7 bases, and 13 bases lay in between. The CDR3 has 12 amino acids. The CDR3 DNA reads TGCAGCGTCGGAGCGCGTTGGAATGAGCAGTTCTTC. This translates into CSVGARWNEQFF.

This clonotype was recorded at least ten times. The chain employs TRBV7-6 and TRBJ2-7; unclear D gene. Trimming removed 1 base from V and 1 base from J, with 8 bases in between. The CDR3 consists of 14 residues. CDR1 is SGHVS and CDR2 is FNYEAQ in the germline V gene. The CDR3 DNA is TGTGCCAGCAGCTTAGAGGACGGATCCTACGAGCAGTACTTC. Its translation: CASSLEDGSYEQYF. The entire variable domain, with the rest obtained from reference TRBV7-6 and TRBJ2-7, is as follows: GAGVSQSPRYKVTKRGQDVALRCDPISGHVSLYWYRQALGQGPEFLTYFNYEAQQDKSGLPNDRFSAERPEGSISTLTIQRTEQRDSAMYRCASSLEDGSYEQYFGPGTRLTVT.